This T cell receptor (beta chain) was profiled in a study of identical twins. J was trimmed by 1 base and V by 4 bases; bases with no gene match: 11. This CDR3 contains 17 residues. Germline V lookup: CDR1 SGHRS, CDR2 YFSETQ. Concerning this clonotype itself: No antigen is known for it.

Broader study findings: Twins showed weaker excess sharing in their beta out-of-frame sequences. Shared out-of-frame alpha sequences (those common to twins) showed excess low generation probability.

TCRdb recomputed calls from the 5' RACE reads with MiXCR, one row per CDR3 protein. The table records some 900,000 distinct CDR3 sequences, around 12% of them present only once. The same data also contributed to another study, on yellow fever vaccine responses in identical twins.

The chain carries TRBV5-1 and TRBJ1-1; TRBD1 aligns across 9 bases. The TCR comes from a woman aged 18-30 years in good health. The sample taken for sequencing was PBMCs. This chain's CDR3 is CASSPNGQGIGNTEAFF. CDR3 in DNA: TGCGCCAGCAGCCCCAACGGACAGGGGATAGGGAACACTGAAGCTTTCTTT. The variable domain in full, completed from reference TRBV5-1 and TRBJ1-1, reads KAGVTQTPRYLIKTRGQQVTLSCSPISGHRSVSWYQQTPGQGLQFLFEYFSETQRNKGNFPGRFSGRQFSNSRSEMNVSTLELGDSALYLCASSPNGQGIGNTEAFFGQGTRLTVV.